This TCR beta chain was obtained from a study of T cells in Graves' hyperthyroidism and ophthalmopathy (dated by TCRdb to the late 2010s). In terms of the full investigation: TCR V-J signatures able to tell the groups apart were searched for in a discovery cohort of some 97 patients, of whom about 40 had Graves' ophthalmopathy and roughly 58 had stable Graves' hyperthyroidism. In six Graves' hyperthyroidism patients, the study also compared T-cell repertoires from thyroid tissue with T-cell repertoires from blood. An independent validation cohort of under 20 hyperthyroidism patients and over 15 patients who later progressed to ophthalmopathy tested prospective prediction of ophthalmopathy. The paper reports TCR Vbeta CDR3 sequencing of roughly 140 peripheral blood samples: some 44 ophthalmopathy, under 80 hyperthyroidism and roughly 17 progressor patients. The roughly 100 discovery patients were randomly split 7:3 into training and test sets. Once sampling was done, hyperthyroidism patients were given methimazole at a starting dose of 30 mg daily, whereas ophthalmopathy patients were given high-dose intravenous methylprednisolone.

TCR beta CDR3 regions were amplified from RNA transcripts. The first round of RT-PCR for the TCR CDR3 was performed with the HTBI primer set and the Qiagen OneStep RT-PCR kit. The libraries were constructed in a second round of multiplex PCR and then size-selected and purified. Sequencing of the libraries was done on an Illumina HiSeq2000 using paired-end 100 bp reads. From the authors' description of their analysis: SOAPnuke was used to process the raw data, with reads discarded if the reads contained adapters or uncalled bases, had a mean Phred below 15, or lacked an exact constant-primer or identifier match. COPE v1.2.5 was used to merge the high-quality paired reads, and each unique nucleotide sequence was defined as a clonotype. MiTCR v1.1 was used to align clonotypes to the IMGT TRBV, TRBD and TRBJ reference segments. Analysis was restricted to V-J combinations with a frequency above 0.0001, which covered 98% to 99.2% of repertoires. A TCS score was defined as the ratio of F50 (clonal expansion) to E x V (chaos), with BLOSUM62-based TCRdist applied between CDR3 peptides within each V-J. Welch's t-statistics and random forest reduced around 510 V-J features to about 12, which were used in a naive Bayes classifier (R e1071). The Morisita-Horn index was used to measure how similar the thyroid and blood repertoires were. TCRdb trimmed the raw reads at Q25, called clones with MiXCR and kept productive beta chains. Duplicate CDR3 protein sequences are folded into a single record with the most common DNA and genes. The V and J calls shown here were made by TCRdb, not taken from the authors' results. The sample has about 95,000 distinct CDR3 sequences on record, 40% of them singletons. About 9.4% of the sample comes from the top ten.

A patient counted as having stable Graves' hyperthyroidism if no progression to ophthalmopathy occurred over 18 months of follow-up. Hyperthyroidism patients were newly diagnosed, with disease duration under 2 months, and aged 18 to 65 years. Patients with uncontrolled infections, other autoimmune diseases, pregnancy or lactation were excluded. Clinical symptoms, serum thyroxine and TRAb, thyroid ultrasound, and orbital computed tomography formed the basis for the diagnoses. Total RNA was extracted using Trizol reagent, and RNA quality was assessed on an Agilent 2100 Bioanalyzer. This clonotype has just a few counts. This clone's antigen is unknown. Qualities for individual bases were not recorded, and no much larger clone is one base off. The investigation overall reported the following: Most expanded thyroid clonotypes (frequency above 0.001) were also detected in blood, suggesting blood repertoires may reflect thyroid immune responses. No statistical method was used to fix the sample size in advance, and group allocation was not hidden from the investigators. In cross-validation, a model built on a 13 V-J signature told ophthalmopathy apart from stable hyperthyroidism with 87.88% sensitivity and approximately 81% specificity, and in testing the same model reached 80%/75%. In validation, the model predicted progression to ophthalmopathy a median of about 6.8 months before onset, with about 71% sensitivity and nearly 75% specificity.

The receptor was derived from a young woman with Graves' hyperthyroidism. Source material: peripheral blood or thyroid tissue (not recorded which).

The CDR3 corresponds to CASSLRQGASLHF. The sequence in DNA is TGTGCCAGCAGCCTCCGACAGGGAGCCTCCCTCCACTTT. The sequence links TRBV7-3 to TRBJ1-6, with 7 bases matching TRBD1. The CDR3, cysteine through phenylalanine, is 13 amino acids long. The entry retains the CDR3 DNA only, 39 bases that are in frame from base 1. Per the germline V gene, SGHTA is the CDR1 and FQGTGA is the CDR2. The junction shows trimming of 5 bases on V and 14 bases on J, and the gene matches do not reach 9 bases of it.